This is a list of T cell receptor beta chains from one sample in a study of a mutant IDH1 vaccine in newly diagnosed glioma. The method was immunoSEQ multiplex PCR; TCRdb's version includes in-frame clones alone and lacks a portion of them. The profile shows around 44,000 clones, more than 65% of them singletons. Their target antigens are unknown. The material sequenced was PBMCs, taken from a glioma patient whose treatment included an IDH1 peptide vaccine. These receptors were taken from a man aged 40-55 years with glioma. The CDR3 runs from the conserved cysteine through the conserved F or W.

V gene: TRBV30
CDR3 length: 16
J gene: TRBJ2-6
CDR3 protein: CAWRAQPVSGANVLTF

V gene: TRBV10-3
CDR3 length: 16
J gene: TRBJ1-1
CDR3 protein: CAISEGGEVVNTEAFF

V gene: TRBV19
CDR3 length: 13
J gene: TRBJ1-6
CDR3 protein: CASQYSNNSPLHF

V gene: TRBV2
CDR3 length: 13
J gene: TRBJ1-2
CDR3 protein: CASNRGGDYGYTF

V gene: TRBV19
CDR3 length: 14
J gene: TRBJ1-6
CDR3 protein: CASSMAGGDSPLHF

V gene: TRBV10-1
CDR3 length: 15
J gene: TRBJ2-6
CDR3 protein: CASSGSGPGANVLTF

V gene: TRBV6-5
CDR3 length: 11
J gene: TRBJ2-3
CDR3 protein: CASVRGLTQYF

V gene: TRBV30
CDR3 length: 11
J gene: TRBJ1-2
CDR3 protein: CARSRDYGYTF

V gene: TRBV7-9
CDR3 length: 14
J gene: TRBJ1-5
CDR3 protein: CASSLEGSSSPQHF

V gene: TRBV6-5
CDR3 length: 15
J gene: TRBJ2-1
CDR3 protein: CASRPQGGSYNEQFF

V gene: TRBV7-5
CDR3 length: 18
J gene: TRBJ2-7
CDR3 protein: CARSLGLAGWESSYEQYF

V gene: TRBV18
CDR3 length: 15
J gene: TRBJ1-2
CDR3 protein: CASSPNDRGRRGYTF

V gene: TRBV13
CDR3 length: 12
J gene: TRBJ2-1
CDR3 protein: CASSSGGDEQFF

V gene: TRBV19
CDR3 length: 13
J gene: TRBJ2-1
CDR3 protein: CASRAAGAPEQFF

V gene: TRBV5-1
CDR3 length: 15
J gene: TRBJ1-6
CDR3 protein: CASSLERTGPSPLHF

V gene: TRBV9
CDR3 length: 13
J gene: TRBJ2-7
CDR3 protein: CASSVNGSYEQYF

V gene: TRBV13
CDR3 length: 15
J gene: TRBJ1-1
CDR3 protein: CASSSWGVMNTEAFF